The 21 T cell receptor beta chains given below trace back to one sample, sequenced in a study of cytomegalovirus exposure and HLA in healthy donors. Vbeta (60) and Jbeta (13) primers were used in the PCR. The repertoire was sequenced with immunoSEQ multiplex PCR; TCRdb's copy has only in-frame clones and lacks some. The sample has under 130,000 clones, around 70% seen once; the top ten hold roughly a tenth. The sample consisted of PBMCs. The receptors derive from a man aged 40-50 years in good health and CMV-seropositive.

This clone showed up just a few times. Here the CDR3 reads CASSILTAADTQYF. CDR3 nucleotide sequence: TGTGCCAGCAGTATCTTGACAGCCGCAGATACGCAGTATTTT. This sequence joins TRBV27 and TRBJ2-3; D might be TRBD1 (5 bases). The CDR3 is made up of 14 amino acids. In germline, CDR1 is MNHEY, CDR2 SMNVEV (reference sequence). The V end lost 5 bases, the J end lost 4 bases, and 13 bases lay between the germline ends.

In DNA, the CDR3 is TGTGCCAGCAGCTTGATCGGCTGGGGCGAGAACTATGGCTACACCTTC. Protein product: CASSLIGWGENYGYTF. The chain is built from TRBV5-4 and TRBJ1-2; tentatively, D is TRBD1 (5 bases). V shed 1 base and J shed 2 bases, with 15 bases lying between them. The CDR3 runs to 16 residues. Germline CDR1 reads SGHNT; CDR2 reads YYREEE (reference sequence).

The chain joins TRBV15 to TRBJ2-5, with 10 bases matching TRBD2. V shed 3 bases, J shed 1 base, and the junction held 2 bases outside the gene matches. CDR3 length: 15 residues. Germline V gives CDR1 LNHNV, CDR2 YYDKDF (reference sequence). CDR3 in DNA: TGTGCCACCAGCAGCGGGACTAGCGCCCAAGAGACCCAGTACTTC. Translation: CATSSGTSAQETQYF.

The CDR3 reads CASSHTRNEQFF. As DNA, the CDR3 is TGTGCCAGCAGCCACACTAGAAATGAGCAGTTCTTC. The chain links TRBV6-5 to TRBJ2-1; TRBD2 might be the D (5 bases). Trimming stripped 6 bases from V and 7 bases from J, with 10 bases between. CDR1 is MNHEY, CDR2 SVGAGI, per germline. The CDR3 is 12 amino acids.

V and J are TRBV7-3 and TRBJ2-3; 7 bases map to TRBD2. CDR1 is SGHTA and CDR2 is FQGTGA in the germline V gene. V shed 1 base, J shed 3 bases, and the junction held 4 bases outside the gene matches. The CDR3 sequence is 15 residues long. The CDR3 reads CASSLSGSGTDTQYF. CDR3 DNA: TGTGCCAGCAGCTTAAGCGGGAGTGGTACAGATACGCAGTATTTT.

As DNA, the CDR3 is TGTGCCTGGAGTGGGATGGGGACAGTAACTAATGAAAAACTGTTTTTT. As protein: CAWSGMGTVTNEKLFF. The chain combines TRBV30 with TRBJ1-4, with 7 bases lining up with TRBD1. CDR1 and CDR2 from the germline V gene are GTSNPN and SVGIG (reference sequence). This CDR3 has 16 residues. V lost 1 base and J lost 1; bases outside the gene matches: 6.

V is TRBV10-3 and J is TRBJ1-5, with D unclear. This CDR3 spans 12 amino acids. Looked up from germline, CDR1 is ENHRY and CDR2 is SYGVKD. Trimming took 5 bases from V and 1 from J, leaving 3 bases between them. The CDR3 sequence: CAISPSNQPQHF. In DNA, the CDR3 is TGTGCCATCAGTCCGAGCAATCAGCCCCAGCATTTT.

This clone was counted once. The chain combines TRBV6-1 with TRBJ1-5; possibly TRBD1 for D (5 bases). Trimming took off 3 bases at V and 0 bases at J, with 9 bases between the two ends. The germline gives CDR1 MNHNS, CDR2 SASEGT. The CDR3 is 15 amino acids. CDR3 loop: CASSDTGYSNQPQHF. DNA of the CDR3: TGTGCCAGCAGTGACACAGGATATAGCAATCAGCCCCAGCATTTT.

This chain uses TRBV7-9 with TRBJ2-7; the D gene is possibly TRBD1 (6 bases). V lost 4 bases and J lost 1, with 14 bases in between. The CDR3 runs to 15 residues. Germline-derived CDR1 and CDR2 are SEHNR and FQNEAQ (reference sequence). Here the CDR3 reads CASSSEGQFSYEQYV. CDR3 nucleotide sequence: TGTGCCAGCAGCTCGGAAGGACAGTTTTCCTACGAGCAGTACGTC.

This clone appeared once. This CDR3 reads CASTTRDGINEKLFF. The CDR3 coding sequence is TGTGCCAGCACCACGCGGGACGGTATTAATGAAAAACTGTTTTTT. This sequence joins TRBV25-1 and TRBJ1-4; tentative D call: TRBD1 (5 bases). Between the trimmed V and J ends, which lost 7 bases and 4 bases, there was a span of 16 bases. In germline, CDR1 is MGHDK, CDR2 SYGVNS. The CDR3 spans 15 residues.

V and J are TRBV6-6 and TRBJ2-6; 7 bases are a match to TRBD2. Germline values: CDR1 MNHNY, CDR2 SVGAGI (reference sequence). V dropped 7 bases and J dropped 0; count of bases not matched to a gene: 3. The CDR3 is 15 amino acids. The CDR3 loop is CASTRGVSGANVLTF. CDR3 coding DNA: TGTGCCAGCACTCGGGGGGTCTCTGGGGCCAACGTCCTGACTTTC.

The CDR3 DNA is TGTGCCAGCGGGCAGGGGGGCAATCAGCCCCAGCATTTT. It specifies CASGQGGNQPQHF. The chain uses TRBV2 and TRBJ1-5; 7 positions match TRBD1. CDR3 length: 13 amino acids. From germline, CDR1 is SNHLY and CDR2 FYNNEI. V gave up 8 bases and J gave up 2 bases; unmatched junction bases: 3.

A few counts support this clone. V is TRBV4-1 and J is TRBJ2-3; 8 bases agree with TRBD2. CDR3 length: 19 amino acids. Germline V lookup: CDR1 MGHRA, CDR2 YSYEKL. Trimming removed 2 bases from V and 5 bases from J; junction bases left unmatched: 18. The CDR3 loop reads CASSQPYTKTSAVRDTQYF. CDR3 nucleotides: TGCGCCAGCAGCCAACCTTACACTAAGACTAGCGCGGTCCGAGATACGCAGTATTTT.

The table lists this clone with a few counts. The gene calls are TRBV4-3 and TRBJ2-1; 9 bases map to TRBD2. Germline CDR1 LGHNA, CDR2 YSLEER. The length of the CDR3 is 16 residues. J lost 3 bases, V lost 0 bases, and 3 bases had no gene match. The CDR3 protein is CASSQDEREDYNEQFF. Written as DNA, the CDR3 is TGCGCCAGCAGCCAAGACGAGCGGGAGGACTACAATGAGCAGTTCTTC.

The rearrangement joins TRBV29-1 to TRBJ1-1; D unclear. From germline, CDR1 is SQVTM and CDR2 ANQGSEA. The CDR3 is 14 residues long. V lost 4 bases and J 0 bases, leaving 12 bases between the germline ends. The CDR3 protein is CSVAAARVNTEAFF. Here the CDR3 DNA reads TGCAGCGTTGCCGCAGCGAGGGTGAACACTGAAGCTTTCTTT.

This rearrangement joins TRBV10-3 to TRBJ2-1; TRBD2 matches 9 bases. The ends lost 5 bases at V and 8 bases at J; junction bases unmatched: 10. This CDR3 has 15 amino acids. Germline V gene data show CDR1 as ENHRY and CDR2 as SYGVKD. The CDR3 DNA sequence: TGTGCCATCAGTCCGGGACTAGCCGAGGTGGATGAGCAGTTCTTC. It encodes CAISPGLAEVDEQFF.

The CDR3 is CASSPILAGGPNEQFF. As DNA, the CDR3 is TGTGCCAGTAGTCCTATCCTAGCGGGAGGGCCGAATGAGCAGTTCTTC. The chain recombines TRBV19 with TRBJ2-1, with TRBD2 matching 12 bases. The junction had 9 bases not matched to a gene; V was cut back by 5 bases and J by 7 bases. The germline gives CDR1 LNHDA, CDR2 SQIVND (reference sequence). The CDR3 runs 16 residues.

The rearrangement joins TRBV10-3 to TRBJ1-1; D unresolved. CDR1 is ENHRY and CDR2 is SYGVKD in the germline V gene. CDR3 length: 11 residues. Trimming left V 7 bases short and J 8 bases short, with 11 bases between. The CDR3 sequence is CAIMTGSEAFF. CDR3 nucleotide sequence: TGTGCCATCATGACCGGGTCAGAAGCTTTCTTT.

The chain uses TRBV6-5 and TRBJ2-2; tentatively, D is TRBD2 (6 bases). CDR3 length equals 15 residues. Between the trimmed V and J ends, which lost 0 bases and 8 bases, there was a span of 13 bases. Germline values: CDR1 MNHEY, CDR2 SVGAGI. In DNA, the CDR3 is TGTGCCAGCAGTTACTCGGGGGGACCCCGGGGGGAGCTGTTTTTT. This codes for CASSYSGGPRGELFF.

The sample holds a few counts of this clone. CDR3 coding DNA: TGTGCCAGCAGTAATCCGGGACAGGGGTTCAATCAGCCCCAGCATTTT. This encodes CASSNPGQGFNQPQHF. This sequence joins TRBV28 and TRBJ1-5; TRBD1 matches 10 bases. Germline CDR1 is MDHEN and CDR2 is SYDVKM. The length of the CDR3 is 16 residues. V lost 5 bases, J lost 3 bases, and 7 bases stayed unmatched.

The chain links TRBV5-4 to TRBJ1-1; 7 bases match TRBD1. The CDR3 totals 13 residues. With V trimmed by 5 bases and J by 8 bases, 9 bases remained unmatched. CDR1 is SGHNT, CDR2 YYREEE, per germline (reference sequence). The CDR3 coding sequence is TGTGCCAGCAGTCTAGGGGACAGCCGCGAAGCTTTCTTT. Translating gives CASSLGDSREAFF. Full variable domain (remainder filled in from reference TRBV5-4 and TRBJ1-1): ETGVTQSPTHLIKTRGQQVTLRCSSQSGHNTVSWYQQALGQGPQFIFQYYREEENGRGNFPPRFSGLQFPNYSSELNVNALELDDSALYLCASSLGDSREAFFGQGTRLTVV.